The 27 T cell receptor beta chains in this list originate from one sample, sequenced in a study of blood T cell repertoires in COVID-19. The table came from immunoSEQ multiplex PCR; TCRdb's copy has only in-frame clones and leaves some out. In the table there are around 300,000 clones, approximately 83% of which are singletons. Sequenced material: peripheral blood. These TCRs come from a human donor in a cohort sampled during active COVID-19.

This clone has a handful of counts. V and J are TRBV7-2 and TRBJ2-1, with a possible D match to TRBD2 (5 bases). The CDR3 runs to 12 residues. V gave up 4 bases and J gave up 8 bases, with 9 bases separating them. Germline V gene data show CDR1 as SGHTA and CDR2 as FQGNSA. This CDR3 is CASSSPSYEQFF. Written as DNA, the CDR3 is TGTGCCAGCAGCTCACCTAGCTATGAGCAGTTCTTC.

The chain uses TRBV11-2 and TRBJ2-2, with a possible D match to TRBD2 (6 bases). CDR1 is SGHAT, CDR2 FQNNGV, per germline. This CDR3 comprises 15 residues. V lost 3 bases and J lost 2, with 10 bases in between. As DNA, the CDR3 is TGTGCCAGCAGCTTTCGCGGGGTTAACACCGGGGAGCTGTTTTTT. This sequence encodes CASSFRGVNTGELFF. Full variable domain (missing parts from reference TRBV11-2 and TRBJ2-2): EAGVAQSPRYKIIEKRQSVAFWCNPISGHATLYWYQQILGQGPKLLIQFQNNGVVDDSQLPKDRFSAERLKGVDSTLKIQPAKLEDSAVYLCASSFRGVNTGELFFGEGSRLTVL.

The sample holds one count of this clone. The chain employs TRBV5-6 and TRBJ1-4; TRBD1 agrees at 9 bases. This CDR3 spans 18 amino acids. Germline V gene lookup returns CDR1 SGHDT and CDR2 YYEEEE. V lost 4 bases, J lost 0 bases, and 10 bases stayed unmatched. The CDR3 region has the DNA TGTGCCAGCAGCAAACAGGGGGCGCCGCTAACAACTAATGAAAAACTGTTTTTT. It is translated as CASSKQGAPLTTNEKLFF.

The chain couples TRBV30 to TRBJ1-5; D unclear. CDR1 GTSNPN and CDR2 SVGIG come from the germline V gene (reference sequence). The V end was cut by 3 bases, the J end by 3 bases, with 21 bases between. The CDR3 totals 17 residues. The CDR3 loop reads CAWSQTWSNSYNQPQHF. CDR3 bases: TGTGCCTGGAGCCAAACCTGGAGTAATAGTTACAATCAGCCCCAGCATTTT.

The J gene is TRBJ2-5, the V gene TRBV11-2, with TRBD2 matching over 16 bases. V trimming: 5 bases; J trimming: 2 bases; junction bases outside the gene matches: 5. Looked up from germline, CDR1 is SGHAT and CDR2 is FQNNGV. The CDR3 totals 17 residues. CDR3 region: CASSLGLAGGRQETQYF. The CDR3 DNA follows: TGTGCCAGCAGCCTGGGACTAGCGGGAGGGCGGCAAGAGACCCAGTACTTC.

The chain is built from TRBV7-2 and TRBJ1-2; 8 nucleotides agree with TRBD1. Trimming at V came to 3 bases and at J to 4 bases, leaving 1 base not matched to a gene. CDR3 length: 13 amino acids. CDR1 is SGHTA, CDR2 FQGNSA, per germline. CDR3 in DNA: TGTGCCAGCAGCTTTACAGGGGGCTATGGCTACACCTTC. It specifies CASSFTGGYGYTF.

The chain recombines TRBV18 with TRBJ1-3; no firm D call. Germline CDR1 reads KGHSH; CDR2 reads LQKENI. Trimming removed 9 bases from V and 2 bases from J, with 5 bases in between. The CDR3 runs to 11 residues. The CDR3 DNA reads as TGTGCCAGTCTTACTGGAAACACCATATATTTT. Its protein product is CASLTGNTIYF.

J is TRBJ1-2 and V is TRBV5-6; no clear D gene. The length of the CDR3 is 11 residues. In germline, CDR1 is SGHDT, CDR2 YYEEEE. Trimming stripped 3 bases from V and 5 bases from J, with 5 bases between. The CDR3, as DNA: TGTGCCAGCAGCTACGGGTATGGCTACACCTTC. It translates to CASSYGYGYTF.

The rearrangement joins TRBV10-3 to TRBJ1-5; TRBD1 aligns across 9 bases. Per the germline V gene, CDR1 is ENHRY and CDR2 is SYGVKD. This CDR3 contains 15 residues. V shed 3 bases and J 1 base; nucleotides not matched to a gene: 1. Written as DNA, the CDR3 is TGTGCCATCAGTGATGGGACAGGGAGCAATCAGCCCCAGCATTTT. It specifies CAISDGTGSNQPQHF.

V is TRBV5-1 and J is TRBJ1-4; unclear D gene. Germline loops: CDR1 SGHRS, CDR2 YFSETQ. This CDR3 has 14 residues. Trimming stripped 2 bases from V and 8 bases from J, with 13 bases between. CDR3 in amino acids: CASSFPGKGEKLFF. The CDR3 DNA reads as TGCGCCAGCAGCTTTCCGGGGAAGGGAGAAAAACTGTTTTTT.

Here the CDR3 DNA reads TGTGCCAGCAGTAAGGGAGAGGTACGCGCTTTCTTT. Its translation: CASSKGEVRAFF. V usage is TRBV28 and J usage is TRBJ1-1; D remains ambiguous. The CDR3 extends over 12 amino acids. Looked up from germline, CDR1 is MDHEN and CDR2 is SYDVKM. Trimming removed 5 bases from V and 11 bases from J, with 15 bases in between.

This clone showed up just once. The chain carries TRBV5-1 and TRBJ2-3; D is undetermined. Deletions cut 0 bases from V and 4 bases from J, with 3 bases between. The CDR3 contains 12 residues. Germline values: CDR1 SGHRS, CDR2 YFSETQ. CDR3 sequence: CASSLASDTQYF. The CDR3, as DNA: TGCGCCAGCAGCTTGGCGTCAGATACGCAGTATTTT.

J is TRBJ1-2 and V is TRBV2, with D perhaps TRBD1 (5 bases). The CDR3 sequence is 13 residues long. V lost 6 bases, J lost 2 bases, and 10 bases lay in between. Germline CDR1 is SNHLY and CDR2 is FYNNEI. The chain's CDR3 is CASSMTENYGYTF. CDR3 coding DNA: TGTGCCAGCAGCATGACAGAGAACTATGGCTACACCTTC.

The chain uses TRBV5-5 and TRBJ2-1; 8 nucleotides line up with TRBD2. The CDR3 has 15 amino acids. The J segment lost 7 bases and the V segment lost 4 bases, leaving 10 bases of the junction unmatched. CDR1 SGHKS and CDR2 YYEKEE come from the germline V gene (reference sequence). The chain's CDR3 is CASSPAGLDFNEQFF. CDR3 DNA sequence: TGTGCCAGCAGCCCCGCGGGACTAGACTTTAATGAGCAGTTCTTC.

V gene TRBV5-4 combines with J gene TRBJ1-1, with no clear D. Germline loops: CDR1 SGHNT, CDR2 YYREEE (reference sequence). The CDR3 is 12 amino acids. Trimming left V 5 bases short and J 7 bases short, with 12 bases between. For the CDR3, the DNA is TGTGCCAGCAGTTCTTACCGAGGTGAAGCTTTCTTT. It specifies CASSSYRGEAFF.

The chain employs TRBV7-9 and TRBJ1-3; no reliable D call. CDR1 and CDR2 (germline): SEHNR, FQNEAQ (reference sequence). Trimming removed 11 bases from V and 4 bases from J, with 6 bases in between. CDR3 length equals 10 residues. The CDR3 loop is CAHSGNTIYF. The CDR3, as DNA: TGTGCCCACAGCGGAAACACCATATATTTT.

This chain links TRBV29-1 with TRBJ1-2; 7 nucleotides agree with TRBD1. CDR1 and CDR2 from the germline V gene are SQVTM and ANQGSEA. The CDR3 length is 14 residues. Trimming cost V 5 bases and J 3 bases; bases outside gene matches: 9. CDR3 DNA: TGCAGCGTTCCGGAACAGGGGTTTGACTATGGCTACACCTTC. Translating it yields CSVPEQGFDYGYTF.

This chain uses TRBV19 with TRBJ2-7, with TRBD2 matching 10 bases. The length of the CDR3 is 16 residues. CDR1 is LNHDA and CDR2 is SQIVND in the germline V gene (reference sequence). Unmatched junction bases numbered 8, after V lost 3 bases and J lost 3 bases. The CDR3 DNA reads TGTGCCAGTAGTATCCTAGCGGGAGTAAGTGGCTACGAGCAGTACTTC. Amino acids: CASSILAGVSGYEQYF. Based on the CDR3 plus reference TRBV19 and TRBJ2-7, the full variable domain is DGGITQSPKYLFRKEGQNVTLSCEQNLNHDAMYWYRQDPGQGLRLIYYSQIVNDFQKGDIAEGYSVSREKKESFPLTVTSAQKNPTAFYLCASSILAGVSGYEQYFGPGTRLTVT.

In DNA form, the CDR3 reads TGTGCCAGCACTCCGCGGGGGACTGAAGCTTTCTTT. It specifies CASTPRGTEAFF. This chain joins TRBV27 and TRBJ1-1; D possibly corresponds to TRBD1 (5 bases). Trimming removed 7 bases at V and 5 bases at J, with 11 bases between. Germline V gene sequence: CDR1 MNHEY, CDR2 SMNVEV (reference sequence). There are 12 residues in the CDR3.

This clone was seen a few times. The rearrangement uses TRBV11-3 and TRBJ2-2; D is perhaps TRBD2 (6 bases). Deletions cut 2 bases from V and 7 bases from J, with 14 bases between. The germline CDR1 and CDR2 sequences are SGHNT and YENEEA. CDR3 length: 15 amino acids. The CDR3 region is CASSLNFREVGELFF. CDR3 bases: TGTGCCAGCAGCTTAAATTTCAGGGAGGTCGGGGAGCTGTTTTTT.

The chain links TRBV5-1 to TRBJ1-1, with TRBD1 identical over 11 bases. The V and J ends lost 1 base and 0 bases, in that order; junction bases with no gene match: 5. Germline CDR1 SGHRS, CDR2 YFSETQ. The CDR3 length is 17 residues. CDR3 sequence: CASSLTGTGGMNTEAFF. The CDR3 DNA sequence: TGCGCCAGCAGCTTGACCGGGACAGGGGGTATGAACACTGAAGCTTTCTTT.

The chain is built from TRBV5-6 and TRBJ1-5, with D tentatively TRBD1 (5 bases). CDR3 length equals 15 residues. With 0 bases removed from V and 3 bases from J, the gap between germline ends came to 10 bases. Per the germline V gene, CDR1 is SGHDT and CDR2 is YYEEEE. Here the CDR3 DNA reads TGTGCCAGCAGCTTGGCGACAGCCTACAATCAGCCCCAGCATTTT. It encodes CASSLATAYNQPQHF.

This clone was observed once. The chain carries TRBV29-1 and TRBJ2-3; TRBD1 might be the D (5 bases). With 4 bases removed from V and 3 bases from J, the gap between germline ends came to 17 bases. There are 15 residues in the CDR3. Per the germline V gene, CDR1 is SQVTM and CDR2 is ANQGSEA. CDR3 protein: CSVVQLQGMTDTQYF. CDR3 bases: TGCAGCGTTGTTCAGCTCCAGGGAATGACAGATACGCAGTATTTT.

The rearrangement uses TRBV7-9 and TRBJ2-4; 7 bases are shared with TRBD1. CDR3 length: 15 residues. Germline V CDR1 and CDR2: SEHNR, FQNEAQ (reference sequence). Trimming removed 3 bases from V and 4 bases from J; junction bases left unmatched: 6. The CDR3 region has the DNA TGTGCCAGCAGCTTTTTAGGGACAGCAAAAAACATTCAGTACTTC. It codes for CASSFLGTAKNIQYF.

The chain is built from TRBV4-2 and TRBJ1-5; D remains unclear. V lost 1 base and J 8 bases, leaving 9 bases between the germline ends. This CDR3 comprises 13 residues. Germline-derived CDR1 and CDR2 are LGHNA and YNFKEQ. The CDR3 nucleotides read TGTGCCAGCAGCCAAGGATCGGGTGAGCCCCAGCATTTT. It yields the protein CASSQGSGEPQHF.

This chain joins TRBV5-1 and TRBJ2-7; 10 positions match TRBD1. V trimming: 4 bases; J trimming: 6 bases; junction bases outside the gene matches: 7. Germline CDR1 is SGHRS and CDR2 is YFSETQ. The CDR3 is made up of 14 amino acids. The CDR3 nucleotides read TGCGCCAGCAGCCCGACAGGGGGCTCACTCGAGCAGTACTTC. It codes for CASSPTGGSLEQYF.

The rearrangement joins TRBV25-1 to TRBJ2-3; 9 bases align to TRBD2. Per germline, CDR1 MGHDK and CDR2 SYGVNS. The CDR3 consists of 17 residues. V trimming: 8 bases; J trimming: 2 bases; junction bases outside the gene matches: 14. CDR3 sequence reads: CASAATSGFPATDTQYF. The CDR3 DNA reads TGTGCCAGCGCAGCCACTAGCGGGTTTCCCGCCACAGATACGCAGTATTTT.